The source of this TCR beta chain is a study of blood T cells in healthy people across ages. A J-beta primer mix and a sample-barcoded 5' primer were used in a second PCR of roughly 6 to 12 cycles. MiXCR was run by TCRdb on the 5' RACE reads, yielding one entry per CDR3 protein. The sample has 920,000 or so distinct CDR3 sequences; 45% are singletons. This clonotype was recorded a few times. Germline CDR1 and CDR2: SGHAT and FQDESV (reference sequence). The CDR3 has 18 residues. The J segment lost 7 bases and the V segment lost 5 bases, leaving 16 bases of the junction unmatched. The chain recombines TRBV11-1 with TRBJ2-1; TRBD2 aligns across 11 bases. What was sequenced was blood. This TCR derives from a woman aged 55-70 years in good health. Here the CDR3 reads CASSPVSGRALIGNEQFF. The CDR3 region has the DNA TGTGCCAGCAGCCCCGTTAGCGGGAGGGCCCTGATAGGAAATGAGCAGTTCTTC.